This T cell receptor (beta chain) comes out of a study of T cells after somatic rescue of genetic block. Trimming cost V 5 bases and J 3 bases; bases outside gene matches: 3. The CDR3 has 15 amino acids. In germline, CDR1 is MNHEY, CDR2 SMNVEV (reference sequence). The method was immunoSEQ multiplex PCR; TCRdb's version includes in-frame clones alone and lacks a portion of them. The repertoire holds about 88,000 clones, with over 80% as singletons. This clonotype was sampled from a woman aged 18-35 years. This chain links TRBV27 with TRBJ2-7, with TRBD2 matching 14 bases. Sequencing input: peripheral blood mononuclear cells (PBMCs). The CDR3 region has the DNA TGTGCCAGCAGTCCGGGGACTAGCGGGAGCTACGAGCAGTACTTC. Protein: CASSPGTSGSYEQYF.